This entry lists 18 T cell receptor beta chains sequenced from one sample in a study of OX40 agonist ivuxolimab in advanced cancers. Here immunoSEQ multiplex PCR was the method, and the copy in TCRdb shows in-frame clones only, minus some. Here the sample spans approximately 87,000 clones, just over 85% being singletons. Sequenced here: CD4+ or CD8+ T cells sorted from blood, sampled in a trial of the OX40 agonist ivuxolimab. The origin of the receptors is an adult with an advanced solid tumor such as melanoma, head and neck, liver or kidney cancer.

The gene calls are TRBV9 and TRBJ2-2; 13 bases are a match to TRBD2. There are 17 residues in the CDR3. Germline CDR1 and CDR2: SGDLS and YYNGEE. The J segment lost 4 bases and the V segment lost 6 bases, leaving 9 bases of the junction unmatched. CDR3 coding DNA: TGTGCCAGCAACCCGCCGGGACTAGCGGGAACCACCGGGGAGCTGTTTTTT. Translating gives CASNPPGLAGTTGELFF.

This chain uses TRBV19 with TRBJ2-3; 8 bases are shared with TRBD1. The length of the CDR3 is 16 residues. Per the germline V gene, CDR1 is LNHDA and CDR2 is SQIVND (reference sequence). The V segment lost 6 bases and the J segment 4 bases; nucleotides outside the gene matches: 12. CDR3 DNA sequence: TGTGCCAGTAGAGCCGGAGGACAGGGCGTATCAGATACGCAGTATTTT. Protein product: CASRAGGQGVSDTQYF.

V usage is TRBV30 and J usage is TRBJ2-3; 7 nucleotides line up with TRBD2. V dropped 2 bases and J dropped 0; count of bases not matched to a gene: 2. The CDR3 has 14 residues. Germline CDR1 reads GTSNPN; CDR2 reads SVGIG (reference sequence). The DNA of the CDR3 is TGTGCCTGGAGTAGAGCGGGAAGCACAGATACGCAGTATTTT. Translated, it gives CAWSRAGSTDTQYF.

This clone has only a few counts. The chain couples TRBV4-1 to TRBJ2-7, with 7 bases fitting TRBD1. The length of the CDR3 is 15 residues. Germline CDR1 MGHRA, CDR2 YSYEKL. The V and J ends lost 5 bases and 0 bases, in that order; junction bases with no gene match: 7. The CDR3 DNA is TGCGCCAGCAGCTTCCAGGCAGGGGGCTCCTACGAGCAGTACTTC. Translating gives CASSFQAGGSYEQYF.

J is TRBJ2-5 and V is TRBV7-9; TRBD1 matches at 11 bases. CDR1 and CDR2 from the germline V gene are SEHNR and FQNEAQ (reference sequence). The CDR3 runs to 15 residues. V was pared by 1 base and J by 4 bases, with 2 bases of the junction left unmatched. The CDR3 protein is CASSLGTGGIETQYF. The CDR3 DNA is TGTGCCAGCAGCTTAGGGACAGGGGGCATAGAGACCCAGTACTTC.

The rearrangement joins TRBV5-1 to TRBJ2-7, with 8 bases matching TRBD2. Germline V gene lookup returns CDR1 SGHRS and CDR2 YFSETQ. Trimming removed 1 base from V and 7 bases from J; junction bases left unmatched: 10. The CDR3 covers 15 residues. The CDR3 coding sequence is TGCGCCAGCAGCTTGTCGTCTAGCGGGTTTATGGAGCAGTACTTC. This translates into CASSLSSSGFMEQYF.

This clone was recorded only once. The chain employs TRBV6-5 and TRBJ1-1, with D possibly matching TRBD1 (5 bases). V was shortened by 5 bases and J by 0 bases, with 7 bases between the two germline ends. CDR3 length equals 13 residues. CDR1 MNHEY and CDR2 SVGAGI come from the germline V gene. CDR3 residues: CASSKQVNTEAFF. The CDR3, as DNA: TGTGCCAGCAGTAAACAGGTGAACACTGAAGCTTTCTTT.

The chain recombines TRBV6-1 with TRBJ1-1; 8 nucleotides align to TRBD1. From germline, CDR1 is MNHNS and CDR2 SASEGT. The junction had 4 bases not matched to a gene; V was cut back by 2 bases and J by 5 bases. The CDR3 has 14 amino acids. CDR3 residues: CASSETGGWTEAFF. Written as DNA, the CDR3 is TGTGCCAGCAGTGAAACAGGGGGTTGGACTGAAGCTTTCTTT.

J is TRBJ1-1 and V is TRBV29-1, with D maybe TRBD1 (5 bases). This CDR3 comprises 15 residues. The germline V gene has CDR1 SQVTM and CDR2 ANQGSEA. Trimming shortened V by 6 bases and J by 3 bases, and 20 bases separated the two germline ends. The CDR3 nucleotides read TGCAGCGTAGACCGCTCGGGGGGGGTGGACACTGAAGCTTTCTTT. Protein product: CSVDRSGGVDTEAFF.

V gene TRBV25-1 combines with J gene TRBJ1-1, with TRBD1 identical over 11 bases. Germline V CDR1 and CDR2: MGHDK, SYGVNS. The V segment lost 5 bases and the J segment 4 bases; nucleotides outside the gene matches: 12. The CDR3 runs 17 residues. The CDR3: CASSPRTGGQGGTEAFF. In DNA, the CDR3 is TGTGCCAGCAGTCCGCGGACAGGGGGCCAGGGTGGCACTGAAGCTTTCTTT.

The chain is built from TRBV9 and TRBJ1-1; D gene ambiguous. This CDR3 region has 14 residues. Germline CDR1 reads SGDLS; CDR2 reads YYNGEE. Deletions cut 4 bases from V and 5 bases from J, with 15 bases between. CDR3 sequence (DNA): TGTGCCAGCAGCCCGAGGATTCTAGGGACTGAAGCTTTCTTT. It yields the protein CASSPRILGTEAFF.

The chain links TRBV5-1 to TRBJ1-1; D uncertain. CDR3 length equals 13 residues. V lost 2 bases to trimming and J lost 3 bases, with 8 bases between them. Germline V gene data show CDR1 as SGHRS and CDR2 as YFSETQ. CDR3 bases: TGCGCCAGCAGCTTACCGGGTCACACTGAAGCTTTCTTT. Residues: CASSLPGHTEAFF.

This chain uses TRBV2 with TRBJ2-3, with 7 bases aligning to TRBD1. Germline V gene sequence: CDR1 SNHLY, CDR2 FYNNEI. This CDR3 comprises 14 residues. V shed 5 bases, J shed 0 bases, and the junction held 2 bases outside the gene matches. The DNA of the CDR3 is TGTGCCAGCAGTACACAGGGGAGCACAGATACGCAGTATTTT. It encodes CASSTQGSTDTQYF.

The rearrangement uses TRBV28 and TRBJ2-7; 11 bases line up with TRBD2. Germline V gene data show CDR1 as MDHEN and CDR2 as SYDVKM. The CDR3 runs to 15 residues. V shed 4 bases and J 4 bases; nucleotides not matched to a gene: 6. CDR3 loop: CASSWGSGRGYEQYF. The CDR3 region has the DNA TGTGCCAGCAGTTGGGGTAGCGGGAGGGGGTACGAGCAGTACTTC.

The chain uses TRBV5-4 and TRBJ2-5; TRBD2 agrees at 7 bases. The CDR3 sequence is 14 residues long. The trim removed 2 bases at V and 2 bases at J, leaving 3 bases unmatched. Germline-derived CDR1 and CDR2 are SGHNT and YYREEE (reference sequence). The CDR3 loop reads CASSFTSVQETQYF. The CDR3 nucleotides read TGTGCCAGCAGCTTCACTAGCGTGCAAGAGACCCAGTACTTC.

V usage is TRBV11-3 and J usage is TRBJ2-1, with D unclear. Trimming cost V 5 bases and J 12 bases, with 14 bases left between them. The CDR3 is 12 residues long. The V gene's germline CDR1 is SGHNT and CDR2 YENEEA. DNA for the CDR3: TGTGCCAGCAGCGCCGTTGGAATTGGGCAGTTCTTC. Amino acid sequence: CASSAVGIGQFF.

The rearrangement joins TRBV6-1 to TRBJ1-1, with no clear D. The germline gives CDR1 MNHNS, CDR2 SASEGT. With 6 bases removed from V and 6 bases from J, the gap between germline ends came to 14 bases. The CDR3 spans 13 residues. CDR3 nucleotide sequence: TGTGCCAGCAGCCGTACAGAGTTCGCTGAAGCTTTCTTT. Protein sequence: CASSRTEFAEAFF.

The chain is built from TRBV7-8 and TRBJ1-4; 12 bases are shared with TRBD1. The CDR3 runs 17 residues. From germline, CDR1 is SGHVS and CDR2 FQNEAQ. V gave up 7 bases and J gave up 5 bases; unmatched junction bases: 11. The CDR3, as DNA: TGTGCCAGCACCAAAGCTCACGGGACAGGGGGCAATGAAAAACTGTTTTTT. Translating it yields CASTKAHGTGGNEKLFF. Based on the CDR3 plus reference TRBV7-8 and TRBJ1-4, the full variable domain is GAGVSQSPRYKVAKRGQDVALRCDPISGHVSLFWYQQALGQGPEFLTYFQNEAQLDKSGLPSDRFFAERPEGSVSTLKIQRTQQEDSAVYLCASTKAHGTGGNEKLFFGSGTQLSVL.